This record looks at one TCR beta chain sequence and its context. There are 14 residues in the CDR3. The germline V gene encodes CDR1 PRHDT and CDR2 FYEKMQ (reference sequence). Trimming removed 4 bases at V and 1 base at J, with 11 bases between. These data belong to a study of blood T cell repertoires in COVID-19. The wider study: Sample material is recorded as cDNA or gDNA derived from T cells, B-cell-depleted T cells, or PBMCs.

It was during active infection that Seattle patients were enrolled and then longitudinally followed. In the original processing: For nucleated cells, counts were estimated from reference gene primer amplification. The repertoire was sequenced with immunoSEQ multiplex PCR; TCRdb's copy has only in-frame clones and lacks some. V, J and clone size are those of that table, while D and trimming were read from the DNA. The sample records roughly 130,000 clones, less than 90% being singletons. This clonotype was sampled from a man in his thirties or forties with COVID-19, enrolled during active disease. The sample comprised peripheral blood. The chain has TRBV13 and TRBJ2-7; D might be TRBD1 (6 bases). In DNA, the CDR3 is TGTGCCAGCAGCTCACGGGACACATCCTACGAGCAGTACTTC. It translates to CASSSRDTSYEQYF.